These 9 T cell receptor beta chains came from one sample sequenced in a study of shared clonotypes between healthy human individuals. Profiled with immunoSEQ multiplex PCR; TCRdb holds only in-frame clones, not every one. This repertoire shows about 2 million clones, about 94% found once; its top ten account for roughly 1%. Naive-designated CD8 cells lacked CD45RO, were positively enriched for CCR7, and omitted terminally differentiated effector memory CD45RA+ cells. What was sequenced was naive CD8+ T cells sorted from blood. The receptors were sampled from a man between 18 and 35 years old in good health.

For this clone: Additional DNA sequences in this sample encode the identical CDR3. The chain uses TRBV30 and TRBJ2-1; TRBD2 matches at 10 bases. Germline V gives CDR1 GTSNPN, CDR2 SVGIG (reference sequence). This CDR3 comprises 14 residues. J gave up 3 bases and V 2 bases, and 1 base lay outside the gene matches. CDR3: CAWSLAGGYNEQFF. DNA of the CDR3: TGTGCCTGGAGTTTAGCGGGGGGCTACAATGAGCAGTTCTTC.

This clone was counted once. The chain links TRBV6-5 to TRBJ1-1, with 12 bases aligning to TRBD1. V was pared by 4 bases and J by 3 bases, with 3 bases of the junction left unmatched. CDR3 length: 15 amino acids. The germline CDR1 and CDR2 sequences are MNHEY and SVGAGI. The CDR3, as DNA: TGTGCCAGCAGTTCGGGACAGGGGGCGTACACTGAAGCTTTCTTT. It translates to CASSSGQGAYTEAFF.

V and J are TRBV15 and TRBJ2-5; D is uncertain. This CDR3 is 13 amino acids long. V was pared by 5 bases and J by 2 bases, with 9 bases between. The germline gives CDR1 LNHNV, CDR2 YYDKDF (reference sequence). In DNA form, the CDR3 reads TGTGCCACCAGCCTGAGACGGCAAGAGACCCAGTACTTC. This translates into CATSLRRQETQYF. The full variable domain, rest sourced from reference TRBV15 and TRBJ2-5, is DAMVIQNPRYQVTQFGKPVTLSCSQTLNHNVMYWYQQKSSQAPKLLFHYYDKDFNNEADTPDNFQSRRPNTSFCFLDIRSPGLGDTAMYLCATSLRRQETQYFGPGTRLLVL.

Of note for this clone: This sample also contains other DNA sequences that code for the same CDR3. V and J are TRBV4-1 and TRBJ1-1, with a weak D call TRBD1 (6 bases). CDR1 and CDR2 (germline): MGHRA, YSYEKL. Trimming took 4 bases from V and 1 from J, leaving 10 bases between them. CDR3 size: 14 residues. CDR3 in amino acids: CASSLEGENTEAFF. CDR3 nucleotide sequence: TGCGCCAGCAGCCTGGAGGGGGAGAACACTGAAGCTTTCTTT.

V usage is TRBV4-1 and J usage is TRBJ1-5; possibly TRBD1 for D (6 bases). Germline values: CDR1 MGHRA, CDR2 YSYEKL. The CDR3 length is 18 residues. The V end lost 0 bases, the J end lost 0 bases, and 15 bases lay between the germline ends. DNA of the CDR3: TGCGCCAGCAGCCAAGATTCAGGGCAGGGGACTAGCAATCAGCCCCAGCATTTT. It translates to CASSQDSGQGTSNQPQHF.

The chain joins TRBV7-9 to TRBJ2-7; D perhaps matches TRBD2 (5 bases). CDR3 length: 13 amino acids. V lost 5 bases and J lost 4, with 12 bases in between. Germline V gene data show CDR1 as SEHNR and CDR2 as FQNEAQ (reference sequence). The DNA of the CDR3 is TGTGCCAGCAGCCCATCCCGGGAATACGAGCAGTACTTC. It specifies CASSPSREYEQYF.

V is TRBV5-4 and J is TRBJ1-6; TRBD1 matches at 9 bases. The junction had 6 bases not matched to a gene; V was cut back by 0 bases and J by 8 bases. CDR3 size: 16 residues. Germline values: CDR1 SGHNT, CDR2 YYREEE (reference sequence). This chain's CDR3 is CASSLAGTGLYSPLHF. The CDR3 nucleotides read TGTGCCAGCAGCTTGGCCGGGACAGGGTTGTATTCACCCCTCCACTTT.

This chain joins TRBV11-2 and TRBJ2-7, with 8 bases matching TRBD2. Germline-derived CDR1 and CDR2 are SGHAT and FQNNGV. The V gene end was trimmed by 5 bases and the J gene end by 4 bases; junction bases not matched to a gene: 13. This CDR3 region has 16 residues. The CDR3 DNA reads TGTGCCAGCAGCCCCCTCCCCAGCGGGAGTACGTACGAGCAGTACTTC. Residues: CASSPLPSGSTYEQYF.

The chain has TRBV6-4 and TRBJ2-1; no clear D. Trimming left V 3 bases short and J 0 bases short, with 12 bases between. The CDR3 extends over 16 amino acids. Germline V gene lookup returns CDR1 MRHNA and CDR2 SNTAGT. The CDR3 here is CASSENWLSSYNEQFF. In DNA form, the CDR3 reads TGTGCCAGCAGTGAAAACTGGTTAAGCTCCTACAATGAGCAGTTCTTC.